Shown below are 7 T cell receptor beta chains from a single sample sequenced in a study of blood T cell repertoires in COVID-19. Sequencing was performed with immunoSEQ multiplex PCR; in TCRdb, only in-frame clones are kept and a portion is missing. The table lists about 160,000 clones, 77% of them singletons. The specimen was peripheral blood. All receptors come from a man between 65 and 85 years old with acute or convalescent COVID-19.

This chain uses TRBV2 with TRBJ1-5; D possibly corresponds to TRBD1 (5 bases). This CDR3 is 15 amino acids long. The germline V and J ends were trimmed by 2 bases and 5 bases, with 13 bases remaining between them. CDR1 SNHLY and CDR2 FYNNEI come from the germline V gene. CDR3 nucleotides: TGTGCCAGCAGTGAAAGGGGTGCCGAGCATCAGCCCCAGCATTTT. This codes for CASSERGAEHQPQHF.

The chain couples TRBV29-1 to TRBJ2-7; maybe TRBD2 (6 bases). The CDR3 consists of 12 residues. V lost 4 bases and J lost 0, with 7 bases in between. Germline loops: CDR1 SQVTM, CDR2 ANQGSEA. The DNA for the CDR3 is TGCAGCGTTGCCGGGAGCTCCTACGAGCAGTACTTC. As protein: CSVAGSSYEQYF.

The sample holds a few counts of this clone. The identical CDR3 is also encoded by other nucleotide sequences in the sample. This chain uses TRBV7-3 with TRBJ2-1, with 7 bases lining up with TRBD2. V trimming: 1 base; J trimming: 0 bases; junction bases outside the gene matches: 0. This CDR3 has 15 amino acids. From germline, CDR1 is SGHTA and CDR2 FQGTGA. As DNA, the CDR3 is TGTGCCAGCAGCTTAAGCGGGAGCTCCTACAATGAGCAGTTCTTC. This codes for CASSLSGSSYNEQFF.

This clone has only one observation. The chain combines TRBV5-1 with TRBJ2-2, with D perhaps matching TRBD1 (6 bases). The germline V gene encodes CDR1 SGHRS and CDR2 YFSETQ. The CDR3 runs 15 residues. Trimming removed 2 bases from V and 4 bases from J, with 12 bases in between. The CDR3 sequence is CASSFSGTPTGELFF. The DNA for the CDR3 is TGCGCCAGCAGCTTTTCCGGGACACCCACCGGGGAGCTGTTTTTT.

This clone is a singleton in its sample. Other nucleotide sequences in the sample specify the same CDR3. The chain uses TRBV15 and TRBJ1-1, with D maybe TRBD1 (5 bases). Germline CDR1 reads LNHNV; CDR2 reads YYDKDF (reference sequence). The CDR3 runs to 14 residues. The V end was cut by 0 bases, the J end by 4 bases, with 9 bases between. CDR3 protein: CATSRDQGGTEAFF. The CDR3 DNA reads TGTGCCACCAGCAGAGATCAGGGAGGCACTGAAGCTTTCTTT.

V gene TRBV11-3 combines with J gene TRBJ2-7; the match to TRBD1 covers 8 bases. Looked up from germline, CDR1 is SGHNT and CDR2 is YENEEA. V shed 5 bases, J shed 3 bases, and the junction held 6 bases outside the gene matches. The CDR3 extends over 14 amino acids. CDR3 nucleotides: TGTGCCAGCAGCCCCGGACAGGGTGGCTACGAGCAGTACTTC. Its protein product is CASSPGQGGYEQYF. Supplemented by reference TRBV11-3 and TRBJ2-7, the full variable domain reads EAGVVQSPRYKIIEKKQPVAFWCNPISGHNTLYWYLQNLGQGPELLIRYENEEAVDDSQLPKDRFSAERLKGVDSTLKIQPAELGDSAVYLCASSPGQGGYEQYFGPGTRLTVT.

The V call is TRBV28, the J call TRBJ2-7; D possibly corresponds to TRBD2 (6 bases). The ends were cut back, 3 bases at V and 1 base at J, with 10 bases in the middle. The CDR3 is 14 amino acids. Germline-derived CDR1 and CDR2 are MDHEN and SYDVKM. The CDR3, as DNA: TGTGCCAGCAGTTTCCCTAGCGCGTCCTACGAGCAGTACTTC. Encoded protein: CASSFPSASYEQYF. The full variable domain, completed using reference TRBV28 and TRBJ2-7, is DVKVTQSSRYLVKRTGEKVFLECVQDMDHENMFWYRQDPGLGLRLIYFSYDVKMKEKGDIPEGYSVSREKKERFSLILESASTNQTSMYLCASSFPSASYEQYFGPGTRLTVT.